Following are 12 T cell receptor beta chains from one sample sequenced in a study of shared clonotypes between healthy human individuals. TCRdb keeps only in-frame clones here, not all; method: immunoSEQ multiplex PCR. The sample contains 650,000 to 800,000 clones, about two thirds of which appear only once. The sample was memory CD4+ T cells sorted from blood. Noted subset: CD45RA-negative fraction. All receptors come from a woman aged 25 to 39 in good health.

The chain couples TRBV7-3 to TRBJ2-1; weak D call: TRBD2 (6 bases). This CDR3 is built from 15 residues. The germline V gene has CDR1 SGHTA and CDR2 FQGTGA. Trimming removed 1 base at V and 4 bases at J, with 11 bases between. CDR3 nucleotides: TGTGCCAGCAGCTTAAATAGCGGATATTACAATGAGCAGTTCTTC. Translated: CASSLNSGYYNEQFF.

This chain connects TRBV6-6 to TRBJ2-7; D gene unclear. CDR3 length: 14 residues. Looked up from germline, CDR1 is MNHNY and CDR2 is SVGAGI (reference sequence). Trimming cost V 4 bases and J 7 bases, with 17 bases left between them. The DNA for the CDR3 is TGTGCCAGCAGTTCATGGTCTTGGGCTGGGGAGCAGTACTTC. Translated, it gives CASSSWSWAGEQYF.

The rearrangement joins TRBV18 to TRBJ2-7, with 7 nucleotides matching TRBD1. The J segment lost 2 bases and the V segment lost 5 bases, leaving 6 bases of the junction unmatched. CDR3 length equals 14 residues. From germline, CDR1 is KGHSH and CDR2 LQKENI. The CDR3 reads CASSSRQGTYEQYF. DNA of the CDR3: TGTGCCAGCTCATCACGACAGGGAACCTACGAGCAGTACTTC.

This clone was counted ten times or more. The chain links TRBV5-1 to TRBJ2-1; 10 bases fit TRBD2. The germline V gene has CDR1 SGHRS and CDR2 YFSETQ. Trimming removed 5 bases from V and 8 bases from J; junction bases left unmatched: 13. The CDR3 runs to 16 residues. DNA for the CDR3: TGCGCCAGCAGGAGGCTAGCGGGAGCCCGGCGGGATGAGCAGTTCTTC. It specifies CASRRLAGARRDEQFF.

The gene calls are TRBV23-1 and TRBJ1-4; 7 nucleotides align to TRBD1. TRBV23-1 carries the ORF label, with uncertain function. V lost 2 bases and J lost 8; bases outside the gene matches: 5. The length of the CDR3 is 14 residues. Written as DNA, the CDR3 is TGCGCCAGCAGTCAACGACAGGGACGGGAAAAACTGTTTTTT. Translating it yields CASSQRQGREKLFF.

Notes on this clone: The same CDR3 arises from other DNA sequences in this sample as well. In DNA, the CDR3 is TGTGCCAGCTCACAAGGACAGTTGAACACTGAAGCTTTCTTT. It codes for CASSQGQLNTEAFF. The chain uses TRBV18 and TRBJ1-1, with a possible D match to TRBD1 (6 bases). CDR1 is KGHSH and CDR2 is LQKENI in the germline V gene. Between the trimmed V and J ends, which lost 4 bases and 0 bases, there was a span of 9 bases. The CDR3 covers 14 residues.

The chain uses TRBV28 and TRBJ1-1, with D maybe TRBD1 (6 bases). The CDR3 runs 13 residues. The V end was cut by 6 bases, the J end by 7 bases, with 15 bases between. CDR1 and CDR2 from the germline V gene are MDHEN and SYDVKM. Here the CDR3 reads CASRTGLYGEAFF. The DNA of the CDR3 is TGTGCCAGCAGAACAGGGTTATACGGTGAAGCTTTCTTT.

The CDR3 bases are TGTGCCAGCAGTGAACTTGGTCCCGCTAGCGGCCAAGCCTACGAGCAGTACTTC. It specifies CASSELGPASGQAYEQYF. V gene TRBV2 combines with J gene TRBJ2-7; the match to TRBD2 covers 7 bases. The junction had 15 bases not matched to a gene; V was cut back by 2 bases and J by 2 bases. The CDR3 extends over 18 amino acids. Germline-derived CDR1 and CDR2 are SNHLY and FYNNEI.

V and J are TRBV6-1 and TRBJ1-1; D not resolved. V shed 11 bases and J shed 8 bases, with 12 bases lying between them. The CDR3 contains 10 residues. The germline CDR1 and CDR2 sequences are MNHNS and SASEGT. The CDR3, as DNA: TGTGCCGCGAGGACGGGAGAAGCTTTCTTT. Protein sequence: CAARTGEAFF.

Many counts were recorded for this clone. The same CDR3 can be traced to other DNA sequences in this sample. The chain is built from TRBV6-5 and TRBJ2-1; weak D call: TRBD1 (5 bases). V dropped 6 bases and J dropped 1 base, with 13 bases sitting between them. The CDR3 covers 15 residues. In germline, CDR1 is MNHEY, CDR2 SVGAGI. CDR3 residues: CASSLSSGSYNEQFF. The CDR3 DNA reads TGTGCCAGCAGCCTCAGCTCAGGGTCCTACAATGAGCAGTTCTTC.

This chain joins TRBV7-9 and TRBJ2-7, with 7 bases that match TRBD1. The CDR3 consists of 15 residues. Germline V gene sequence: CDR1 SEHNR, CDR2 FQNEAQ (reference sequence). J gave up 7 bases and V 5 bases, and 14 bases lay outside the gene matches. CDR3 in DNA: TGTGCCAGCAGCCTAGGACAGGTTGCGCGTCGGGAGCAGTACTTC. Its protein product is CASSLGQVARREQYF.

This clone was seen only a few times. CDR3 sequence: CASSSWTGQSSGNTIYF. Written as DNA, the CDR3 is TGTGCCAGCAGCTCCTGGACAGGCCAGAGCTCTGGAAACACCATATATTTT. This chain joins TRBV5-4 and TRBJ1-3; TRBD1 matches 7 bases. V shed 3 bases, J shed 0 bases, and the junction held 9 bases outside the gene matches. Germline V gene sequence: CDR1 SGHNT, CDR2 YYREEE (reference sequence). This CDR3 spans 17 amino acids.